This TCR beta chain is from a study of T cell responses to AZD1222 COVID-19 vaccine. Study observations and caveats: Researchers took repertoire samples only after the peak T cell response had come.

This CDR3 is 14 amino acids long. V was pared by 3 bases and J by 1 base, with 9 bases between. Germline V gene sequence: CDR1 KGHSH, CDR2 LQKENI. About this clone itself: Its specificity is not known.

Sequencing was performed with immunoSEQ multiplex PCR; in TCRdb, only in-frame clones are kept and a portion is missing. The data contain fewer than 110,000 clones, roughly 90% of them singletons. This TCR came from an adult who received the AZD1222 COVID-19 vaccine. The chain carries TRBV18 and TRBJ1-1, with D possibly being TRBD1 (5 bases). The material sequenced was peripheral blood, taken 28 days after the second AZD1222 dose. CDR3 DNA sequence: TGTGCCAGCTCACCGGCAGGGCGGAACACTGAAGCTTTCTTT. The encoded protein is CASSPAGRNTEAFF. Full variable domain (outside the CDR3, taken from reference TRBV18 and TRBJ1-1): NAGVMQNPRHLVRRRGQEARLRCSPMKGHSHVYWYRQLPEEGLKFMVYLQKENIIDESGMPKERFSAEFPKEGPSILRIQQVVRGDSAAYFCASSPAGRNTEAFFGQGTRLTVV.